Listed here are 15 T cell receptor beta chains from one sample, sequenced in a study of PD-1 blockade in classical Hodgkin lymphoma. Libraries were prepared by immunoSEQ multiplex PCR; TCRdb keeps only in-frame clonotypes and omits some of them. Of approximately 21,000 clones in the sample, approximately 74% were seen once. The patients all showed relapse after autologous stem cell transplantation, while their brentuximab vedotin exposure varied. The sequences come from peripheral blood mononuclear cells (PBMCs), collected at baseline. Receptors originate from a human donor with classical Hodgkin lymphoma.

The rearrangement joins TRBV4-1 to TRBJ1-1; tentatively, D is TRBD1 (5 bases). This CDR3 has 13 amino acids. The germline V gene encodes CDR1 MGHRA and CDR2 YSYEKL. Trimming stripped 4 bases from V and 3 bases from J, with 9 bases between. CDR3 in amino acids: CASSPRGDTEAFF. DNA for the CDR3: TGCGCCAGCAGCCCCCGGGGGGACACTGAAGCTTTCTTT.

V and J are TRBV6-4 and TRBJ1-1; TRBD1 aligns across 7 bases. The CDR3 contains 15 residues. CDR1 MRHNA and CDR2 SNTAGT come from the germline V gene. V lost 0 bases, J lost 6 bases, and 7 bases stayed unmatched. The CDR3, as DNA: TGTGCCAGCAGTGACTCTAACAGGGGAGGCGCTGAAGCTTTCTTT. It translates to CASSDSNRGGAEAFF.

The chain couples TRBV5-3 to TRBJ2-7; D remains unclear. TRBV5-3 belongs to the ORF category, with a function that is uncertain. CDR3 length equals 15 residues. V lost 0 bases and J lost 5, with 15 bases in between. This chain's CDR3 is CARSLECKGRNEQYF. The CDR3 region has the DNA TGTGCCAGAAGCTTGGAGTGCAAGGGTAGGAACGAGCAGTACTTC.

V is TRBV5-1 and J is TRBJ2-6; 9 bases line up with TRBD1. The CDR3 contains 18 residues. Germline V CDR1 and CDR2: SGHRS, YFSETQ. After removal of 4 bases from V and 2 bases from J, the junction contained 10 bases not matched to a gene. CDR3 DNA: TGCGCCAGCAGCACCCGACAGGGGGGAAAGGCTGGGGCCAACGTCCTGACTTTC. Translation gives CASSTRQGGKAGANVLTF.

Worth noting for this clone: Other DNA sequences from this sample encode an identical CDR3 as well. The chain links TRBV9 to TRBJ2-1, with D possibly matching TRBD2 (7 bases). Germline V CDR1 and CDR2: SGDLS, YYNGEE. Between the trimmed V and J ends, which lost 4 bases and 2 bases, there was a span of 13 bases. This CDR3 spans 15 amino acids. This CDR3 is CASSSRGAPYNEQFF. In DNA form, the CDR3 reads TGTGCCAGCAGCTCCCGGGGGGCCCCCTACAATGAGCAGTTCTTC.

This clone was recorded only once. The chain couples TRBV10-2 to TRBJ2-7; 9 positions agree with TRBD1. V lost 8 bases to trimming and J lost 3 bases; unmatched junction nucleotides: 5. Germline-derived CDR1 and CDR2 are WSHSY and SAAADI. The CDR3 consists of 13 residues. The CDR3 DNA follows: TGCGCCAGCGAAGGGACAGGGATCTACGAGCAGTACTTC. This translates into CASEGTGIYEQYF.

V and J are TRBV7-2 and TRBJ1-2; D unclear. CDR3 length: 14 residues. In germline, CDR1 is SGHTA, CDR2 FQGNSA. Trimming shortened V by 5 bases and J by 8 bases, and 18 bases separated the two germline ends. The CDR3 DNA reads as TGTGCCAGCAGCCCCCGGACCTCTACGGAAGGCTACACCTTC. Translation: CASSPRTSTEGYTF.

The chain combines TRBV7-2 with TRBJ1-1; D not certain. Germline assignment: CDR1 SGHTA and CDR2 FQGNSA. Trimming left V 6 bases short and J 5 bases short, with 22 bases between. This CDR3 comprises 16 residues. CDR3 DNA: TGTGCCAGCAGTTCCCCTTTAAACGGATTACGTACTGAAGCTTTCTTT. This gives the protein CASSSPLNGLRTEAFF.

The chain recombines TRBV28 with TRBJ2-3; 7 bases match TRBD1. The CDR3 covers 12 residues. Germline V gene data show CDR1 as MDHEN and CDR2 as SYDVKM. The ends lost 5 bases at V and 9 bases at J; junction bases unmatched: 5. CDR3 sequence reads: CASSVDRATQYF. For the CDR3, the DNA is TGTGCCAGCAGTGTCGACAGGGCGACGCAGTATTTT. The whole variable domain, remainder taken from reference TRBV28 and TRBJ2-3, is DVKVTQSSRYLVKRTGEKVFLECVQDMDHENMFWYRQDPGLGLRLIYFSYDVKMKEKGDIPEGYSVSREKKERFSLILESASTNQTSMYLCASSVDRATQYFGPGTRLTVL.

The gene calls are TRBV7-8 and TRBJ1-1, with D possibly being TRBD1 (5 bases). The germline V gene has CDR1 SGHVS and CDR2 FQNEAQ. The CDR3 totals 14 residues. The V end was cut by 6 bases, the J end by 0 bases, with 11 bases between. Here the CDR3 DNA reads TGTGCCAGCAGAGCGGGGACGGTGAACACTGAAGCTTTCTTT. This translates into CASRAGTVNTEAFF.

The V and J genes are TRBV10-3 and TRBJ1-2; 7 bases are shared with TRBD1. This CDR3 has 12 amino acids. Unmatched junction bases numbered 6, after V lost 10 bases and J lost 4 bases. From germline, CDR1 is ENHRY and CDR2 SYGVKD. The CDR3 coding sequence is TGTGCCAACTCAAGGGACAGCTATGGCTACACCTTC. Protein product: CANSRDSYGYTF.

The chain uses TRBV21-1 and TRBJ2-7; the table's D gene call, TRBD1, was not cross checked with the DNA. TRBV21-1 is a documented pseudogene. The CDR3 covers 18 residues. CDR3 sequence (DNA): TGTGCCAGCAGCAATAGTCGCCCGGACAGGGGCCTAACCTACGAGCAGTACTTC. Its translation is CASSNSRPDRGLTYEQYF.

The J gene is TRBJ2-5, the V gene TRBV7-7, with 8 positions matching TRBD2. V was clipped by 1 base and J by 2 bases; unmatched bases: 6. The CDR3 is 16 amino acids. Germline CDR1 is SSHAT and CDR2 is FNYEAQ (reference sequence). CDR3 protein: CASSLGRGVSQETQYF. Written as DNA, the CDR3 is TGTGCCAGCAGCTTAGGGCGGGGGGTATCACAAGAGACCCAGTACTTC. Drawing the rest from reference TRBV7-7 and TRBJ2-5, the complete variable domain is GAGVSQSPRYKVTKRGQDVTLRCDPISSHATLYWYQQALGQGPEFLTYFNYEAQPDKSGLPSDRFSAERPEGSISTLTIQRTEQRDSAMYRCASSLGRGVSQETQYFGPGTRLLVL.

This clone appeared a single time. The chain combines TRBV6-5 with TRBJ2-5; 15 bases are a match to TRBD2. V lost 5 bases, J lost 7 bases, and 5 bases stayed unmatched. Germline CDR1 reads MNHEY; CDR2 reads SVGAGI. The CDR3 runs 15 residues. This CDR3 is CASSGLAGGRTTQYF. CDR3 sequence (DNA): TGTGCCAGCAGTGGACTAGCGGGAGGGAGGACGACCCAGTACTTC.

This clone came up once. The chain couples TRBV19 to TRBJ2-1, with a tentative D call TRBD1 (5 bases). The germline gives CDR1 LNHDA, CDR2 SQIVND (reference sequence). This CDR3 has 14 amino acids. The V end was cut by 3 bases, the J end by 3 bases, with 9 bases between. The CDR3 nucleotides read TGTGCCAGTAGTATTTGGGGCCACTACAATGAGCAGTTCTTC. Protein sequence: CASSIWGHYNEQFF.